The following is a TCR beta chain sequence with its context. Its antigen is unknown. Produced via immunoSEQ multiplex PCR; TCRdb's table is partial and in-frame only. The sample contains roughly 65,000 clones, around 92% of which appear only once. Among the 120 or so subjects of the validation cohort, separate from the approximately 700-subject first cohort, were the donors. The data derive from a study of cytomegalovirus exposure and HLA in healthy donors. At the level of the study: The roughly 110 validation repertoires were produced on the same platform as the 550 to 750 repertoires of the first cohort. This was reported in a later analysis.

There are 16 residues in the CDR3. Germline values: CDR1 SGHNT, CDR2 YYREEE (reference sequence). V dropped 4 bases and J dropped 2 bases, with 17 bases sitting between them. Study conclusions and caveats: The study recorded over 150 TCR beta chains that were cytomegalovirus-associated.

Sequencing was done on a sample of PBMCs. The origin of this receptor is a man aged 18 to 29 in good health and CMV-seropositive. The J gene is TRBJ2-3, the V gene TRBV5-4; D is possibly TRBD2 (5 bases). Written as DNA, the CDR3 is TGTGCCAGCAGCATAGGCCCCCACGGGGACACAGATACGCAGTATTTT. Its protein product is CASSIGPHGDTDTQYF.